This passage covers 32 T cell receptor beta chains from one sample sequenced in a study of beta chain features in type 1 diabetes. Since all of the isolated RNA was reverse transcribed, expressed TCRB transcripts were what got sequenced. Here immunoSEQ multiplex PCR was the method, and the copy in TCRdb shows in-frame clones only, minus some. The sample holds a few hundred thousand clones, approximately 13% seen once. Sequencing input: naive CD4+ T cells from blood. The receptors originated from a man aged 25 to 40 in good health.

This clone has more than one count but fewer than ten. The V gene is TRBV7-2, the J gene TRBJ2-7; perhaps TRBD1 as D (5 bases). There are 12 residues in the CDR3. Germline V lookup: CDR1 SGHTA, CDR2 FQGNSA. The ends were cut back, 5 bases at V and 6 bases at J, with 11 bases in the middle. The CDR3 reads CASSQTGSEQYF. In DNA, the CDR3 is TGTGCCAGCAGCCAAACAGGAAGCGAGCAGTACTTC.

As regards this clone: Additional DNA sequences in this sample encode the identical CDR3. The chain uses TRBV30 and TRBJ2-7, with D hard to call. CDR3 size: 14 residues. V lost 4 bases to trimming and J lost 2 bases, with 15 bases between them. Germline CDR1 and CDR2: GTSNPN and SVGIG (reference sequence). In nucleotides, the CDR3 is TGTGCCTGGACCGACCCCGGTGGTCCCTACGAGCAGTACGTC. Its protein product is CAWTDPGGPYEQYV.

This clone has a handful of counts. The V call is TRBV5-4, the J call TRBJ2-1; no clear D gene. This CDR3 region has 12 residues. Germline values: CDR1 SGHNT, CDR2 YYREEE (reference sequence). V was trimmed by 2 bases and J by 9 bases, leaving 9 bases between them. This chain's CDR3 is CASSFPKREQFF. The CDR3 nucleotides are TGTGCCAGCAGCTTCCCAAAGCGTGAGCAGTTCTTC.

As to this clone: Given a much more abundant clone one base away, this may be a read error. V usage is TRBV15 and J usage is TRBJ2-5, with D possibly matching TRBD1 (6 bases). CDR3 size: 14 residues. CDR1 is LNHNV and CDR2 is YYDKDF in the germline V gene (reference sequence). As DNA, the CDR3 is TGTGCCACCAGCAGAGGGACAGTCCAAGAGACCCAGCACTTC. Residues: CATSRGTVQETQHF.

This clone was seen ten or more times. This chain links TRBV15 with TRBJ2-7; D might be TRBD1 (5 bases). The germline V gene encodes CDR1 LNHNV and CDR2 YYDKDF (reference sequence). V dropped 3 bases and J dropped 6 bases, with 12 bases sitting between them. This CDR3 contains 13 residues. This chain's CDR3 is CATSSSRQGEQYV. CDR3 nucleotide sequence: TGTGCCACCAGCAGTAGTCGGCAGGGCGAGCAGTACGTC.

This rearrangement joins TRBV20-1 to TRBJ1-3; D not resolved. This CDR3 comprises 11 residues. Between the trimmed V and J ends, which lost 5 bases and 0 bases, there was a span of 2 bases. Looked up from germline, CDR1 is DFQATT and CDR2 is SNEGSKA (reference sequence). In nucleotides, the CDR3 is TGCAGTGCTCCCTCTGGAAACACCATATATTTT. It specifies CSAPSGNTIYF.

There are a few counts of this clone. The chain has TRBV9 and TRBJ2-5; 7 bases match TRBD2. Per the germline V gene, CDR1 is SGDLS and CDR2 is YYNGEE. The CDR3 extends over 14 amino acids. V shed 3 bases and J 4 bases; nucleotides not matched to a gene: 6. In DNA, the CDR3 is TGTGCCAGCAGCGGCGGACTAGGTCGAGAGACCCAGTACTTC. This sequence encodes CASSGGLGRETQYF.

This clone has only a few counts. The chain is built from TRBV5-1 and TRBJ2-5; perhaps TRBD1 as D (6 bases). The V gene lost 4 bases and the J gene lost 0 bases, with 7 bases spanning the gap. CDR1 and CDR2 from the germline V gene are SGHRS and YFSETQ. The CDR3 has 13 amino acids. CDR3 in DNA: TGCGCCAGCAGCGGGGGCCACCAAGAGACCCAGTACTTC. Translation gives CASSGGHQETQYF.

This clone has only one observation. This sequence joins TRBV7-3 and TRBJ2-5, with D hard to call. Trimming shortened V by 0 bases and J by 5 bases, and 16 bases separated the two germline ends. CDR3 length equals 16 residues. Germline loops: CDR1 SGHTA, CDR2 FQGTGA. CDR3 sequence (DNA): TGTGCCAGCAGCTTAACTAGCTCGTCAGGTTGGGAGACCCAGTACTTC. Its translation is CASSLTSSSGWETQYF. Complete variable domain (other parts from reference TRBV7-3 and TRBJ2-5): GAGVSQTPSNKVTEKGKYVELRCDPISGHTALYWYRQSLGQGPEFLIYFQGTGAADDSGLPNDRFFAVRPEGSVSTLKIQRTERGDSAVYLCASSLTSSSGWETQYFGPGTRLLVL.

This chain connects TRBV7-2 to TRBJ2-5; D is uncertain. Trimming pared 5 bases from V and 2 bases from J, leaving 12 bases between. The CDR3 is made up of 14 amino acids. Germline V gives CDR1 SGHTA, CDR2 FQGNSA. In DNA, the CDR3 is TGTGCCAGCAGCCCGGAAACAGCACAAGAGACCCAGTACTTC. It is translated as CASSPETAQETQYF.

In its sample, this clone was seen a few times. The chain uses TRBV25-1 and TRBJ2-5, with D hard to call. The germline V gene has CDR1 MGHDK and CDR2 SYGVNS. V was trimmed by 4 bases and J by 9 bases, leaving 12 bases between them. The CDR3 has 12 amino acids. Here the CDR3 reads CASSASISAQYF. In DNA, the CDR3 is TGTGCCAGCAGTGCCTCCATTTCGGCCCAGTACTTC.

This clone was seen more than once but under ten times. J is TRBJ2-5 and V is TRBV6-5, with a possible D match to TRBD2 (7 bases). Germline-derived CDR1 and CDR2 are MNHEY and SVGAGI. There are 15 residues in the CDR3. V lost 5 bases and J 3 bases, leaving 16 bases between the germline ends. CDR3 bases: TGTGCCAGCAGTCCGCTCGGGGGGCCTAAAGAGACCCAGTACTTC. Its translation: CASSPLGGPKETQYF.

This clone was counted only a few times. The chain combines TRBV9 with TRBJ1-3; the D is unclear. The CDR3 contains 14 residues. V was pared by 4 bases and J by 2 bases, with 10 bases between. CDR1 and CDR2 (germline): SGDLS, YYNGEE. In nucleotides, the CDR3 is TGTGCCAGCAGCCCGAAGGGTGCTGGAAACACCATATATTTT. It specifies CASSPKGAGNTIYF.

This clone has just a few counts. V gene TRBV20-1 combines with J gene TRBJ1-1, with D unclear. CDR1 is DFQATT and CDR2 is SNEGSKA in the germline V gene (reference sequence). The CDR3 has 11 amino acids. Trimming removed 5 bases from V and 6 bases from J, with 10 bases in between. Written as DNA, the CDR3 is TGCAGTGCTCGTGGGTCACCTGAAGCTTTCTTT. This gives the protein CSARGSPEAFF.

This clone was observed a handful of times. CDR3 amino acids: CASSGTGSNLAKNIQYF. CDR3 coding DNA: TGTGCCAGCAGTGGGACAGGGTCGAACCTAGCCAAAAACATTCAGTACTTC. The rearrangement links TRBV25-1 to TRBJ2-4; 8 nucleotides line up with TRBD1. Per the germline V gene, CDR1 is MGHDK and CDR2 is SYGVNS. The CDR3 is 17 amino acids. J was trimmed by 0 bases and V by 4 bases; bases with no gene match: 8.

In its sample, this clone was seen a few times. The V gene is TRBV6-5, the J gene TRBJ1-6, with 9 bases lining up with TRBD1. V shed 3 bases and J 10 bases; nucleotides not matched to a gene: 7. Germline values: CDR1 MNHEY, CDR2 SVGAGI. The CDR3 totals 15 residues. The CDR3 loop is CASSYTGGDVSPLHF. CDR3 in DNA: TGTGCCAGCAGTTATACAGGGGGCGATGTGTCACCCCTCCACTTT.

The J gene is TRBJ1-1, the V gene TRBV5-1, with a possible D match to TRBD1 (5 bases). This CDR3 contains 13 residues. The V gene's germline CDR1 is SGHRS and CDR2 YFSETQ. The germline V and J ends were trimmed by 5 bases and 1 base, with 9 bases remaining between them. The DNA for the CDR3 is TGCGCCAGCAGACCTCAGGGGAACACTGAAGCTTTCTTT. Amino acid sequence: CASRPQGNTEAFF.

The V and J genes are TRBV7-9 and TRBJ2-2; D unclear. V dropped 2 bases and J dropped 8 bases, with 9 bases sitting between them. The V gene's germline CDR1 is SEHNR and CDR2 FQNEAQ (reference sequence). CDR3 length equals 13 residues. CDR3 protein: CASSLLSAGELFF. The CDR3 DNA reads TGTGCCAGCAGCTTACTTTCGGCGGGGGAGCTGTTTTTT. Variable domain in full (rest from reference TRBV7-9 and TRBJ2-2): DTGVSQNPRHKITKRGQNVTFRCDPISEHNRLYWYRQTLGQGPEFLTYFQNEAQLEKSRLLSDRFSAERPKGSFSTLEIQRTEQGDSAMYLCASSLLSAGELFFGEGSRLTVL.

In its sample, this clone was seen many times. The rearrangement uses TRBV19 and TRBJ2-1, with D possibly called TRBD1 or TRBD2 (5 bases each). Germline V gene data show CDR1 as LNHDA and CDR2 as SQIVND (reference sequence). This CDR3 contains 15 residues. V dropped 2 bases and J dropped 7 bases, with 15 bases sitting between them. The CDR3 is CASSIQGEGNNEQFF. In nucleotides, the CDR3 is TGTGCCAGTAGTATACAGGGAGAGGGGAATAATGAGCAGTTCTTC.

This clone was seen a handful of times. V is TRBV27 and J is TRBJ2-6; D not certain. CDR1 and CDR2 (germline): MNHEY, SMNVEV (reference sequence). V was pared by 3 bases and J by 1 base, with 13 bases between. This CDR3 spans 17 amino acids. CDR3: CASSFGQLLSGANVLTF. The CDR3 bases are TGTGCCAGCAGTTTTGGGCAGCTCCTTTCTGGGGCCAACGTCCTGACTTTC.

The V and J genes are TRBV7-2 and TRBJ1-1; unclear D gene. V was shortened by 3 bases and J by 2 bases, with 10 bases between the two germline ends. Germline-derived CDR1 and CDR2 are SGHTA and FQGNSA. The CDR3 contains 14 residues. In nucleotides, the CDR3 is TGTGCCAGCAGCTTGAAATTGGGAAACACTGAAGCTTTCTTT. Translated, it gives CASSLKLGNTEAFF.

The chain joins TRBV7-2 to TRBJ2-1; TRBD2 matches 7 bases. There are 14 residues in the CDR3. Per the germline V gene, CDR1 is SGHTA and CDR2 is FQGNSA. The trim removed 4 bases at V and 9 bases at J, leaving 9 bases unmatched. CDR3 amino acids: CASSSSSGWVEQFF. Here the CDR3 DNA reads TGTGCCAGCAGCTCCTCTAGCGGCTGGGTTGAGCAGTTCTTC.

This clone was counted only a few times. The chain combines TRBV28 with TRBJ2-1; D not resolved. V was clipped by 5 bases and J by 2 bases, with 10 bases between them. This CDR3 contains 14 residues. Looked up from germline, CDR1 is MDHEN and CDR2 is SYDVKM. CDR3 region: CASSLSVTYNEQFF. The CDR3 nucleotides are TGTGCCAGCAGTCTAAGCGTTACCTACAATGAGCAGTTCTTC. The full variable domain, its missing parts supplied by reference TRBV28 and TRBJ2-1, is DVKVTQSSRYLVKRTGEKVFLECVQDMDHENMFWYRQDPGLGLRLIYFSYDVKMKEKGDIPEGYSVSREKKERFSLILESASTNQTSMYLCASSLSVTYNEQFFGPGTRLTVL.

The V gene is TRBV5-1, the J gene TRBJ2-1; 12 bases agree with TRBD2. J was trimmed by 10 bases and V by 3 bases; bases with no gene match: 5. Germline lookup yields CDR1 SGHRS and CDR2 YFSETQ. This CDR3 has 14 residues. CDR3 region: CASSYRTSGAEQFF. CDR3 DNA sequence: TGCGCCAGCAGCTACCGGACTAGCGGGGCGGAGCAGTTCTTC.

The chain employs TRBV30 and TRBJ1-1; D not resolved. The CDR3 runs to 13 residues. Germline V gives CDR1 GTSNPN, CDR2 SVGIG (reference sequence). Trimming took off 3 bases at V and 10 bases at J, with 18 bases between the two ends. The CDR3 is CAWRGATERGAFF. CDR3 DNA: TGTGCCTGGAGAGGTGCCACCGAGCGAGGAGCTTTCTTT.

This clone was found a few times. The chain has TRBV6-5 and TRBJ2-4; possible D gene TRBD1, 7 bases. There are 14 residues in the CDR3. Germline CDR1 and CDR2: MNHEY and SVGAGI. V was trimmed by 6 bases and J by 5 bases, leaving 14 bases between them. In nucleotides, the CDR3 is TGTGCCAGCAGCTTGACAGGGACTGAAAACATTCAGTACTTC. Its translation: CASSLTGTENIQYF.

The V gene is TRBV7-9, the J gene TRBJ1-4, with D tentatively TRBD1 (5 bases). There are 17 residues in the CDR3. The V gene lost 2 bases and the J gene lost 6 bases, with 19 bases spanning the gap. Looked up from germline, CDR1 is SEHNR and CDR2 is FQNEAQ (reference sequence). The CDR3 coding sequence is TGTGCCAGCAGCTTATCCCCGACAGCCCGAGGCTATGAAAAACTGTTTTTT. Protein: CASSLSPTARGYEKLFF.

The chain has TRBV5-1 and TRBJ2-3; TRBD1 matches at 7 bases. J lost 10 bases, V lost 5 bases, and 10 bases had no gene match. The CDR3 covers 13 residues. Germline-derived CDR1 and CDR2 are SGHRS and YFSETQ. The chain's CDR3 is CASRQTGVRAQYF. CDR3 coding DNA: TGCGCCAGCAGACAAACAGGGGTACGGGCGCAGTATTTT.

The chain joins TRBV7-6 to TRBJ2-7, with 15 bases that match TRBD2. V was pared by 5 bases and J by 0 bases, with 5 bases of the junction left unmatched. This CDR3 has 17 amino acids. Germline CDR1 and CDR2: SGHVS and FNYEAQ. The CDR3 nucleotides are TGTGCCAGCAGCAGGACTAGCGGGGGGGCTGCCTCCTACGAGCAGTACTTC. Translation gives CASSRTSGGAASYEQYF.

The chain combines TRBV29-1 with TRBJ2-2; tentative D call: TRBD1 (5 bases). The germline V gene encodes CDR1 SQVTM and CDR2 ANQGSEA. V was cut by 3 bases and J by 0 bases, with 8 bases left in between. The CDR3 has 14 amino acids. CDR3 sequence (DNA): TGCAGCGTTGATCCAGGGACGAACACCGGGGAGCTGTTTTTT. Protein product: CSVDPGTNTGELFF.

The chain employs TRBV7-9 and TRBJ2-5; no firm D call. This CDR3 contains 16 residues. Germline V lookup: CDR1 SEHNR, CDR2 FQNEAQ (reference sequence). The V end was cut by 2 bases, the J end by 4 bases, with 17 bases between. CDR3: CASSLSVPTSGETQYF. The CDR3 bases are TGTGCCAGCAGCTTAAGTGTACCCACATCGGGAGAGACCCAGTACTTC.

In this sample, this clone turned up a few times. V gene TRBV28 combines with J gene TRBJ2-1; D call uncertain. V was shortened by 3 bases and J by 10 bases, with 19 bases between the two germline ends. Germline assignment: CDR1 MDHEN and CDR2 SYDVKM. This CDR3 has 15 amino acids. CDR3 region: CASSFLTRGFDEQFF. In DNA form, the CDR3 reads TGTGCCAGCAGTTTCCTTACTCGTGGGTTCGACGAGCAGTTCTTC.